The sequence of this T cell receptor (beta chain) was determined in a study of control samples from healthy donors and cancer patients. The V and J ends lost 3 bases and 8 bases, in that order; junction bases with no gene match: 3. CDR1 is LNHDA and CDR2 is SQIVND in the germline V gene (reference sequence). This CDR3 region has 12 residues. Libraries were prepared by immunoSEQ multiplex PCR; TCRdb keeps only in-frame clonotypes and omits some of them. The sample shows some 130,000 clones, more than 90% of them seen only once. Sequenced input: blood. The receptor was derived from a man under 40 in good health. V is TRBV19 and J is TRBJ1-2; 7 bases are a match to TRBD1. CDR3 sequence reads: CASSIPGGGYTF. The CDR3 DNA is TGTGCCAGTAGTATTCCAGGGGGAGGCTACACCTTC.